Listed below are T cell receptor beta chains from one sample, sequenced in a study of identifying expanded T cells in peripheral blood. Using immunoSEQ multiplex PCR, the repertoire was profiled, and TCRdb retains in-frame clones only, with some absent. The sample includes about 82,000 clones, approximately 90% of them seen just once. The specimen was blood. Receptors originate from a person between 18 and 70 years old in good health. Both conserved end residues are part of each CDR3. D genes are given only for firm matches. Clone size is stated in some rows and not others, as once, few, many or a class when expanded.

>NA|TRBV11-2|NA|TRBJ2-2
TGTGCCAGCAGCTTAGTCCTGGGGACCGGGGAGCTGTTTTTT
CASSLVLGTGELFF
>TRBD1|TRBV7-2|NA|TRBJ1-2
TGTGCCAGCAGCTCTACAGGGGCTGGCTACACCTTC
CASSSTGAGYTF
>NA|TRBV7-3|NA|TRBJ2-2
TGTGCCAGCAGCCGGGGACGGACCGGGGAGCTGTTTTTT
CASSRGRTGELFF
>NA|TRBV7-8|NA|TRBJ1-1
TGTGCCAGCAGCTTAAATTCGGGGGGCACTGAAGCTTTCTTT
CASSLNSGGTEAFF
>NA|TRBV29-1|NA|TRBJ1-2
TGCAGCGTTGAAGTCCCAGGGCAGGGCCCGGGGTACTATGGCTACACCTTC
CSVEVPGQGPGYYGYTF
>TRBD1|TRBV5-4|NA|TRBJ1-2
TGTGCCAGCAGCTCACCGGGACAGGAGCTTGTATACGGCTACACCTTC
CASSSPGQELVYGYTF
>TRBD1|TRBV7-9|NA|TRBJ2-2
TGTGCCAGCAGCTTAGAGACAGGGCTAAACACCGGGGAGCTGTTTTTT
CASSLETGLNTGELFF
>NA|TRBV2|NA|TRBJ1-4
TGTGCCAGCAGTGAAGATCTACGGCAGGCAAATGAAAAACTGTTTTTT
CASSEDLRQANEKLFF
>NA|TRBV19|NA|TRBJ1-1
TGTGCCAGTAGTAAGGAGGCCCCCCCTGAAGCTTTCTTT
CASSKEAPPEAFF
>TRBD1|TRBV7-3|NA|TRBJ2-1
TGTGCCAGCAGCTTGGCAGGGGGTTTCTACAATGAGCAGTTCTTC
CASSLAGGFYNEQFF
>TRBD2|TRBV5-5|NA|TRBJ2-3
TGTGCCAGCAGCTTGATTAGCGGGAGCTCAGATACGCAGTATTTT
CASSLISGSSDTQYF
>TRBD1|TRBV30|NA|TRBJ2-5
TGTGCCTGGAGCCTCAGGGGGGAGACCCAGTACTTC
CAWSLRGETQYF
>TRBD1|TRBV7-2|NA|TRBJ2-7
TGTGCCAGCAGCCCGAGACAGGGCGCACCCTACGAGCAGTACTTC
CASSPRQGAPYEQYF
>TRBD1|TRBV18|NA|TRBJ2-1
TGTGCCAGCTCAGAACGACAGGGGGGCCCCTACAATGAGCAGTTCTTC
CASSERQGGPYNEQFF
>TRBD1|TRBV9|NA|TRBJ1-4
TGTGCCAGCAGCGTAGGCTGGGACAGGTCTAATGAAAAACTGTTTTTT
CASSVGWDRSNEKLFF
>NA|TRBV14|NA|TRBJ2-1
TGTGCCAGCAGCCAAGCCCGTTATCCCCTCAATGAGCAGTTCTTC
CASSQARYPLNEQFF
>NA|TRBV6-5|NA|TRBJ1-2
TGTGCCAGCAGTTACTCTAGTTGGGTCTATGGCTACACCTTC
CASSYSSWVYGYTF
>NA|TRBV19|NA|TRBJ1-1
TGTGCCAGTAGTATACGTGGCAGTAAATTGAACACTGAAGCTTTCTTT
CASSIRGSKLNTEAFF
>NA|TRBV2|NA|TRBJ2-7
TGTGCCAGCAGGGGCTCCTACGAGCAGTACTTC
CASRGSYEQYF
>NA|TRBV7-9|NA|TRBJ1-2
TGTGCCAGCAGCTTATTAGGGAGCTATGGCTACACCTTC
CASSLLGSYGYTF
>TRBD1|TRBV9|NA|TRBJ2-7
TGTGCCAGCAGCACTCCGCGGGACAGGGGACCAACCAACGAGCAGTACTTC
CASSTPRDRGPTNEQYF
>NA|TRBV7-7|NA|TRBJ2-7
TGTGCCAGCAGCTTAGGGGCAGGGCCGACCTACGAGCAGTACTTC
CASSLGAGPTYEQYF
>NA|TRBV6-1|NA|TRBJ2-2
TGTGCCAGCAGTAGGGACGGCTCGAACACCGGGGAGCTGTTTTTT
CASSRDGSNTGELFF
>NA|TRBV4-1|NA|TRBJ2-5
TGCGCCAGCAGCCAAGATAATAATGAAGAGACCCAGTACTTC
CASSQDNNEETQYF
>NA|TRBV30|NA|TRBJ1-6
TGTGCCTGGAGTAGGTACACTTTAGACTTCAGCTCCTATAATTCACCCCTCCACTTT
CAWSRYTLDFSSYNSPLHF
>NA|TRBV30|NA|TRBJ2-2
TGTGCCTGGACCCAAGGGAACACCGGGGAGCTGTTTTTT
CAWTQGNTGELFF
>TRBD1|TRBV18|NA|TRBJ1-1
TGTGCCAGCTCACCGCAGGGGGTGACCTCCTTT
CASSPQGVTSF
>NA|TRBV5-4|NA|TRBJ2-3
TGTGCCAGCAGCTTGCCCCCCGTGGATACGCAGTATTTT
CASSLPPVDTQYF
>NA|TRBV7-9|once|TRBJ2-7
TGTGCCAGCAGCTTAGGGGGGACACTCCTTGCTCCAAAGCAGTACTTC
CASSLGGTLLAPKQYF
>TRBD1|TRBV10-3|NA|TRBJ1-1
TGTGCCATCCGACAGGGGGACACTGAAGCTTTCTTT
CAIRQGDTEAFF
>NA|TRBV9|NA|TRBJ2-1
TGTGCCAGCACCTCGCGCGCGAGCTCCTACAATGAGCAGTTCTTC
CASTSRASSYNEQFF
>NA|TRBV18|NA|TRBJ2-3
TGTGCCAGCTCACCGGCAGAGGATACGCAGTATTTT
CASSPAEDTQYF
>NA|TRBV5-1|NA|TRBJ2-5
TGCGCCAGCACCCTCCTCGGCGGGCAGCAAGAGACCCAGTACTTC
CASTLLGGQQETQYF
>TRBD1|TRBV6-1|NA|TRBJ2-5
TGTGCCAGCAGTGATGCAGGGGGCGGAGGTGAAGAGACCCAGTACTTC
CASSDAGGGGEETQYF
>NA|TRBV7-2|NA|TRBJ1-5
TGTGCCAGCACCATACAGCCCAATCAGCCCCAGCATTTT
CASTIQPNQPQHF
>TRBD2|TRBV7-8|NA|TRBJ2-5
TGTGCCAGCAGCTTAGCGTTATACCTAGCGGGATCAGGAGAGACCCAGTACTTC
CASSLALYLAGSGETQYF
>NA|TRBV11-3|NA|TRBJ2-7
TGTGCCAGCAGCTTTCACCCTCCGATGAGCGGTCCCATCTACGAGCAGTACTTC
CASSFHPPMSGPIYEQYF
>TRBD1|TRBV7-2|NA|TRBJ1-4
TGTGCCAGCAGCTTAGTGGGACAGAGGAATGAAAAACTGTTTTTT
CASSLVGQRNEKLFF
>NA|TRBV27|NA|TRBJ1-2
TGTGCCAGCAGTTTAAGGCCGCTGGGGGGTGGGGATGGCTACACCTTC
CASSLRPLGGGDGYTF
>NA|TRBV27|NA|TRBJ2-3
TGTGCCAGCAGTCCTCGCCGGGCAGATACGCAGTATTTT
CASSPRRADTQYF
>NA|TRBV13|once|TRBJ1-1
TGTGCCAGCAGCTTAGGCCTCGGCGCAGGAACGAACACTGAAGCTTTCTTT
CASSLGLGAGTNTEAFF
>NA|TRBV29-1|NA|TRBJ2-6
TGCAGCGCCTCATCTGGGGCCAACGTCCTGACTTTC
CSASSGANVLTF
>TRBD2|TRBV2|once|TRBJ2-2
TGTGCCAGCAGTGTACGACGGAGCGGGGGGGCGAACACCGGGGAGCTGTTTTTT
CASSVRRSGGANTGELFF
>TRBD2|TRBV7-2|NA|TRBJ2-1
TGTGCCAGCAGCCTTCTAGCGGGATACAATGAGCAGTTCTTC
CASSLLAGYNEQFF
>NA|TRBV15|NA|TRBJ1-3
TGTGCCACCAGCAGCTACCGAGGACAGTTCGTCTCTGGAAACACCATATATTTT
CATSSYRGQFVSGNTIYF
>NA|TRBV7-6|NA|TRBJ2-7
TGTGCCAGCAGCTCAGGAGTCCCCTACGAGCAGTACTTC
CASSSGVPYEQYF
>TRBD1|TRBV6-5|NA|TRBJ2-7
TGTGCCAGCACTCGGGACAGCCCTCCCTACGAGCAGTACTTC
CASTRDSPPYEQYF
>NA|TRBV29-1|once|TRBJ1-2
TGCAGCGTTGAGGGGACCCACGCCCTCGGCTATGGCTACACCTTC
CSVEGTHALGYGYTF
>TRBD2|TRBV7-7|once|TRBJ2-5
TGTGCCAGCAGCCCGACTAGCGGGGCTGGGGAGACCCAGTACTTC
CASSPTSGAGETQYF
>TRBD1|TRBV7-2|NA|TRBJ1-3
TGTGCCAGCAGCTTGAGGACAGGGAGATGGGGAAACACCATATATTTT
CASSLRTGRWGNTIYF
>TRBD1|TRBV19|NA|TRBJ1-1
TGTGCCAGTAGTTGGAAGGGACAGGCAAACACTGAAGCTTTCTTT
CASSWKGQANTEAFF
>NA|TRBV10-2|NA|TRBJ1-1
TGCGCCAGCAGTACAGGAGGGCGGAACACTGAAGCTTTCTTT
CASSTGGRNTEAFF
>TRBD1|TRBV11-2|NA|TRBJ1-1
TGTGCCAGCAGCACCGGACAGGGGGGAACTGAAGCTTTCTTT
CASSTGQGGTEAFF